The 15 T cell receptor beta chains presented below share a single source sample, sequenced in a study of Ad26.COV2.S vaccination and SARS-CoV-2 variants. Treatment specified: 19 received Ad26.COV2.S at low or high dose, single or two shots; roughly five received placebo; per-sample allocation not given. The study sampled participants on day 63 after the first vaccine or placebo injection. The method was immunoSEQ multiplex PCR; TCRdb's version includes in-frame clones alone and lacks a portion of them. Of approximately 450,000 clones listed, 90% are singletons. This specimen was peripheral blood, taken in a trial of Ad26.COV2.S vaccine versus placebo. Every receptor here comes from a person between 18 and 59 years old who received the Ad26.COV2.S COVID-19 vaccine or a placebo.

V gene TRBV7-2 combines with J gene TRBJ2-1, with 8 positions matching TRBD1. V gave up 5 bases and J gave up 2 bases; unmatched junction bases: 2. The CDR3 runs to 14 residues. Germline V gives CDR1 SGHTA, CDR2 FQGNSA. The CDR3 DNA is TGTGCCAGCAGCATGGACAGGGCCTACAATGAGCAGTTCTTC. This translates into CASSMDRAYNEQFF.

The gene calls are TRBV5-4 and TRBJ2-7; the D is unclear. Per the germline V gene, CDR1 is SGHNT and CDR2 is YYREEE (reference sequence). The CDR3 has 14 residues. The V and J ends lost 1 base and 2 bases respectively, with 10 bases between them. The CDR3 DNA reads TGTGCCAGCAGCTTGAGCGAGAATCCCTACGAGCAGTACTTC. Translating it yields CASSLSENPYEQYF.

This clone occurred once. The chain links TRBV6-5 to TRBJ1-1; D perhaps matches TRBD1 (5 bases). The germline V gene encodes CDR1 MNHEY and CDR2 SVGAGI. V was pared by 6 bases and J by 0 bases, with 14 bases between. This CDR3 has 15 residues. CDR3 DNA sequence: TGTGCCAGCAGCCGCAGTCAGGGACTGAACACTGAAGCTTTCTTT. Protein: CASSRSQGLNTEAFF.

This rearrangement joins TRBV11-1 to TRBJ2-2; D might be TRBD1 (5 bases). Per germline, CDR1 SGHAT and CDR2 FQDESV (reference sequence). Trimming stripped 5 bases from V and 1 base from J, with 14 bases between. The CDR3 has 16 amino acids. CDR3 protein: CASSLPTEMNTGELFF. DNA of the CDR3: TGTGCCAGCAGCCTCCCGACAGAAATGAACACCGGGGAGCTGTTTTTT.

The V gene is TRBV28, the J gene TRBJ1-1; unclear D gene. This CDR3 is 13 amino acids long. Trimming left V 1 base short and J 5 bases short, with 8 bases between. The germline V gene has CDR1 MDHEN and CDR2 SYDVKM. CDR3 sequence reads: CASSLSQATEAFF. CDR3 nucleotide sequence: TGTGCCAGCAGTTTATCCCAGGCAACTGAAGCTTTCTTT.

The chain recombines TRBV24-1 with TRBJ2-7; possible D gene TRBD2, 6 bases. The V gene's germline CDR1 is KGHDR and CDR2 SFDVKD. V shed 5 bases and J shed 1 base, with 17 bases lying between them. The CDR3 sequence is 16 residues long. CDR3 sequence reads: CATSAPGTGWSYEQYF. The CDR3 nucleotides read TGTGCCACCAGTGCCCCCGGGACTGGATGGTCCTACGAGCAGTACTTC.

This clone appeared a few times. The chain combines TRBV4-1 with TRBJ2-1, with D unclear. Germline CDR1 is MGHRA and CDR2 is YSYEKL. Trimming left V 7 bases short and J 0 bases short, with 16 bases between. The CDR3 loop spans 16 amino acids. In DNA form, the CDR3 reads TGCGCCAGCACCCGACTGTCTAGACCCTCCTACAATGAGCAGTTCTTC. As protein: CASTRLSRPSYNEQFF.

This clone was seen more than once but under ten times. The V gene is TRBV4-1, the J gene TRBJ1-2, with 10 bases lining up with TRBD1. J gave up 4 bases and V 4 bases, and 12 bases lay outside the gene matches. Germline lookup yields CDR1 MGHRA and CDR2 YSYEKL. The CDR3 has 17 residues. CDR3 region: CASSRPSGDRGLYGYTF. The CDR3, as DNA: TGCGCCAGCAGCCGTCCCTCCGGCGACAGGGGGCTCTATGGCTACACCTTC.

As DNA, the CDR3 is TGTGCCAGCACCTCAGGGACAGGGGATGAAAAACTGTTTTTT. Translating it yields CASTSGTGDEKLFF. The chain couples TRBV7-2 to TRBJ1-4, with 10 positions matching TRBD1. Germline values: CDR1 SGHTA, CDR2 FQGNSA. This CDR3 contains 14 residues. The trim removed 7 bases at V and 6 bases at J, leaving 5 bases unmatched. Based on the CDR3 plus reference TRBV7-2 and TRBJ1-4, the full variable domain is GAGVSQSPSNKVTEKGKDVELRCDPISGHTALYWYRQSLGQGLEFLIYFQGNSAPDKSGLPSDRFSAERTGGSVSTLTIQRTQQEDSAVYLCASTSGTGDEKLFFGSGTQLSVL.

The CDR3 spells CASSLSQGIYGEQYF. The CDR3 DNA reads TGTGCCAGCAGTTTATCCCAGGGGATATATGGCGAGCAGTACTTC. This sequence joins TRBV27 and TRBJ2-7; the D gene is possibly TRBD1 (6 bases). Germline CDR1 and CDR2: MNHEY and SMNVEV (reference sequence). The V gene lost 0 bases and the J gene lost 6 bases, with 15 bases spanning the gap. This CDR3 is built from 15 residues.

This clone has a single count. The rearrangement uses TRBV9 and TRBJ1-6; 9 nucleotides align to TRBD1. J gave up 10 bases and V 3 bases, and 14 bases lay outside the gene matches. Germline CDR1 reads SGDLS; CDR2 reads YYNGEE. CDR3 length: 17 amino acids. The CDR3 nucleotides are TGTGCCAGCAGCGCCAAACCCCTGGGACAGGGAGGCTCACCCCTCCACTTT. Its protein product is CASSAKPLGQGGSPLHF.

The chain links TRBV2 to TRBJ1-5; 7 bases match TRBD1. The J segment lost 0 bases and the V segment lost 11 bases, leaving 7 bases of the junction unmatched. The length of the CDR3 is 14 residues. CDR1 is SNHLY, CDR2 FYNNEI, per germline. For the CDR3, the DNA is TGTGCCGGGTCGCAGGGGGATAGCAATCAGCCCCAGCATTTT. The encoded protein is CAGSQGDSNQPQHF.

V and J are TRBV4-2 and TRBJ2-2; TRBD2 agrees at 13 bases. The CDR3 extends over 18 amino acids. The J segment lost 1 base and the V segment lost 3 bases, leaving 5 bases of the junction unmatched. Germline V lookup: CDR1 LGHNA, CDR2 YNFKEQ. The CDR3 nucleotides are TGTGCCAGCAGCCAGAGACTAGCGGGAGGCGGGAACACCGGGGAGCTGTTTTTT. Translated: CASSQRLAGGGNTGELFF.

The V gene is TRBV5-1, the J gene TRBJ2-1; D gene ambiguous. The CDR3 is 13 residues long. CDR1 is SGHRS and CDR2 is YFSETQ in the germline V gene. The V end lost 3 bases, the J end lost 4 bases, and 8 bases lay between the germline ends. The CDR3 loop reads CASSSVLYNEQFF. The CDR3, as DNA: TGCGCCAGCAGCTCTGTCCTATACAATGAGCAGTTCTTC.

This clone was observed once. The gene calls are TRBV9 and TRBJ2-3; 8 positions match TRBD2. Germline trimming cut 4 bases from V and 4 bases from J; bases unmatched to any gene: 11. The CDR3 runs 16 residues. Germline V gives CDR1 SGDLS, CDR2 YYNGEE. CDR3 amino acids: CASSPREGAGSDTQYF. The CDR3 nucleotides read TGTGCCAGCAGCCCCCGGGAGGGAGCGGGATCAGATACGCAGTATTTT.